This T cell receptor beta chain stems from a study of blood T cell repertoires in COVID-19. Study at large: Donors in the United States, Italy and Spain gave samples during acute or convalescent COVID-19. The analysed material was cDNA or gDNA that came from T cells, B-cell-depleted T cells, or PBMCs.

The CDR3 runs to 15 residues. CDR1 is MNHEY, CDR2 SVGEGT, per germline. Trimming removed 4 bases from V and 3 bases from J; junction bases left unmatched: 4. Participants reported their clinical history, and cohort assignment relied on those reports. In the study's own analysis: Counts of nucleated cells, estimated from reference gene primer amplification, were obtained. Sequencing used immunoSEQ multiplex PCR; TCRdb keeps in-frame clones, though not all of them. For V, J and clone size, that table is used; D and trimming come from the DNA. The sample has approximately 440,000 clones, 90% seen once. This receptor was identified in a man younger than 35 who had recovered from COVID-19. The chain is built from TRBV6-2 or TRBV6-3 and TRBJ2-3, with TRBD2 identical over 10 bases. Sequencing input: PBMCs or T cells enriched from blood (not recorded which). The CDR3 protein is CASSSISGGTDTQYF. The CDR3 nucleotides are TGTGCCAGCAGTTCTATTAGCGGGGGGACAGATACGCAGTATTTT.